This passage covers 26 T cell receptor beta chains from one sample sequenced in a study of response to subunit inactivated influenza vaccine. Via MiXCR, TCRdb re-called the RT-PCR reads, giving one row per CDR3 protein. In the table there are about 540,000 distinct CDR3 sequences, around a quarter of which are singletons. These data also formed part of another study, on T cells expressing NK-cell markers. From that study: cDNA encoding TCR beta was synthesized via 5'RACE template switching incorporating UMIs.

The sequencing here drew on CD4+ T cells sorted from PBMCs, taken 11 to 12 days after vaccination. The receptors originated from a man between 50 and 59 years old who received an inactivated influenza vaccine.

This chain joins TRBV28 and TRBJ2-3; weak D call: TRBD1 (7 bases). V lost 4 bases and J 2 bases, leaving 16 bases between the germline ends. This CDR3 region has 16 residues. Germline assignment: CDR1 MDHEN and CDR2 SYDVKM. CDR3 amino acids: CASSSAGGRYTDTQYF. The DNA of the CDR3 is TGTGCCAGCAGTTCCGCAGGGGGGAGATACACAGATACGCAGTATTTT.

The genes are TRBV18 and TRBJ2-7, with D unresolved. The V end lost 3 bases, the J end lost 6 bases, and 12 bases lay between the germline ends. The germline V gene encodes CDR1 KGHSH and CDR2 LQKENI. This CDR3 region has 13 residues. The CDR3 loop reads CASSPPPGSEQYF. DNA for the CDR3: TGTGCCAGCTCACCTCCGCCGGGTTCCGAGCAGTACTTC.

In this sample, this clonotype turned up a few times. The chain is built from TRBV7-3 and TRBJ2-3, with 10 positions matching TRBD2. After removal of 6 bases from V and 1 base from J, the junction contained 4 bases not matched to a gene. Germline assignment: CDR1 SGHTA and CDR2 FQGTGA. This CDR3 is 15 amino acids long. The CDR3 here is CASSPSGSRTDTQYF. In DNA form, the CDR3 reads TGTGCCAGCAGTCCTAGCGGGAGCCGCACAGATACGCAGTATTTT.

Only a few counts were recorded for this clonotype. The chain links TRBV12-3 or TRBV12-4 to TRBJ1-2; D call uncertain. This CDR3 has 13 amino acids. The V and J ends lost 3 bases and 2 bases respectively, with 7 bases between them. The DNA of the CDR3 is TGTGCCAGCAGTTTCGACACCAACTATGGCTACACCTTC. Translated: CASSFDTNYGYTF.

This clonotype was counted between two and nine times. The chain has TRBV20-1 and TRBJ2-3, with no clear D. The V gene lost 6 bases and the J gene lost 3 bases, with 4 bases spanning the gap. The germline V gene encodes CDR1 DFQATT and CDR2 SNEGSKA (reference sequence). The CDR3 totals 10 residues. The CDR3 DNA sequence: TGCAGTGCAAAGACAGATACGCAGTATTTT. It yields the protein CSAKTDTQYF.

This clonotype was detected only a few times. The rearrangement uses TRBV28 and TRBJ2-1; TRBD2 is a possible D gene (6 bases). The germline V gene encodes CDR1 MDHEN and CDR2 SYDVKM. The CDR3 runs to 12 residues. V shed 2 bases and J shed 9 bases, with 8 bases lying between them. The CDR3 reads CASSLRGSEQFF. The CDR3 DNA is TGTGCCAGCAGTTTACGGGGGAGTGAGCAGTTCTTC.

A word on this clonotype: One end of the junction fails to match germline, which may point to a read error. The J gene is TRBJ2-5, the V gene TRBV7-7; D is undetermined. The CDR3 runs to 15 residues. Per the germline V gene, CDR1 is SSHAT and CDR2 is FNYEAQ (reference sequence). For the CDR3, the DNA is TGTGCTAGCAGCTTAGGCGGTGCGTACCAAGAGACCCAGTACTTC. Residues: CASSLGGAYQETQYF.

CDR3 DNA sequence: TGTGCCAGCAGTGACCCGGGTCGGAGCACAGATACGCAGTATTTT. This codes for CASSDPGRSTDTQYF. V and J are TRBV6-1 and TRBJ2-3; no clear D gene. V was shortened by 3 bases and J by 0 bases, with 10 bases between the two germline ends. From germline, CDR1 is MNHNS and CDR2 SASEGT. The CDR3 consists of 15 residues.

The gene calls are TRBV4-2 and TRBJ1-5; D unresolved. The length of the CDR3 is 14 residues. Germline V CDR1 and CDR2: LGHNA, YNFKEQ. V was clipped by 0 bases and J by 7 bases, with 10 bases between them. CDR3 loop: CASSQDAEGQPQHF. Here the CDR3 DNA reads TGTGCCAGCAGCCAAGATGCAGAGGGCCAGCCCCAGCATTTT.

The chain carries TRBV12-3 or TRBV12-4 and TRBJ1-2; TRBD1 might be the D (6 bases). V was clipped by 6 bases and J by 4 bases, with 18 bases between them. This CDR3 is built from 15 residues. The CDR3 bases are TGTGCCAGCAGGTCACAGGGAGGGTTTGGCTATGGCTACACCTTC. Encoded protein: CASRSQGGFGYGYTF.

J is TRBJ2-1 and V is TRBV5-6, with 8 bases lining up with TRBD1. CDR1 SGHDT and CDR2 YYEEEE come from the germline V gene. Losses at the gene ends were 1 base for V and 6 bases for J; bases not matched to a gene: 6. This CDR3 comprises 15 residues. CDR3 nucleotides: TGTGCCAGCAGCTTGACCGGACAGGGACTCAATGAGCAGTTCTTC. Its translation is CASSLTGQGLNEQFF. Drawing the rest from reference TRBV5-6 and TRBJ2-1, the complete variable domain is DAGVTQSPTHLIKTRGQQVTLRCSPKSGHDTVSWYQQALGQGPQFIFQYYEEEERQRGNFPDRFSGHQFPNYSSELNVNALLLGDSALYLCASSLTGQGLNEQFFGPGTRLTVL.

The chain joins TRBV3-1 to TRBJ1-1, with D perhaps matching TRBD1 (6 bases). CDR1 and CDR2 from the germline V gene are LGHDT and YNNKEL (reference sequence). Trimming took off 3 bases at V and 1 base at J, with 9 bases between the two ends. CDR3 length: 14 residues. Here the CDR3 reads CASSHLQGNTEAFF. The CDR3 DNA is TGTGCCAGCAGCCACCTACAGGGGAACACTGAAGCTTTCTTT.

The chain carries TRBV7-2 and TRBJ2-7; 11 nucleotides agree with TRBD2. This CDR3 contains 14 residues. The trim removed 5 bases at V and 6 bases at J, leaving 6 bases unmatched. The V gene's germline CDR1 is SGHTA and CDR2 FQGNSA. The CDR3 region has the DNA TGTGCCAGCAGCCCTTCTAGCGGGAGGACCGAGCAGTACTTC. Its protein is CASSPSSGRTEQYF. The whole variable domain, filled in from reference TRBV7-2 and TRBJ2-7, reads GAGVSQSPSNKVTEKGKDVELRCDPISGHTALYWYRQSLGQGLEFLIYFQGNSAPDKSGLPSDRFSAERTGGSVSTLTIQRTQQEDSAVYLCASSPSSGRTEQYFGPGTRLTVT.

A few counts support this clonotype. This chain joins TRBV20-1 and TRBJ1-1, with D perhaps matching TRBD1 (6 bases). The V end lost 1 base, the J end lost 4 bases, and 16 bases lay between the germline ends. The CDR3 extends over 15 amino acids. Germline loops: CDR1 DFQATT, CDR2 SNEGSKA (reference sequence). CDR3 DNA sequence: TGCAGTGCTAGAGCCCCCACCAGGGGATCCACTGAAGCTTTCTTT. This translates into CSARAPTRGSTEAFF.

This chain joins TRBV10-3 and TRBJ2-5; perhaps TRBD2 as D (6 bases). CDR1 is ENHRY, CDR2 SYGVKD, per germline. V lost 0 bases, J lost 5 bases, and 16 bases lay in between. This CDR3 contains 16 residues. In DNA form, the CDR3 reads TGTGCCATCAGTGAGTCGAGTCGAGGCGGGGTGGAGACCCAGTACTTC. Encoded protein: CAISESSRGGVETQYF.

This clonotype was seen a few times. This chain links TRBV18 with TRBJ2-3, with 8 positions matching TRBD2. The CDR3 covers 15 residues. V lost 0 bases to trimming and J lost 6 bases; unmatched junction nucleotides: 5. Germline CDR1 and CDR2: KGHSH and LQKENI. CDR3 in amino acids: CASSPPSGARDTQYF. The CDR3 nucleotides read TGTGCCAGCTCACCACCTAGCGGGGCGAGGGATACGCAGTATTTT.

With respect to this clonotype: The junction departs from the called germline gene at one end, perhaps through a read error. This chain joins TRBV10-3 and TRBJ2-1, with D perhaps TRBD1 (5 bases). The CDR3 has 16 residues. Looked up from germline, CDR1 is ENHRY and CDR2 is SYGVKD. This CDR3 is CAISVQAGPTYNEHFF. Here the CDR3 DNA reads TGTGCCATCAGTGTTCAGGCAGGGCCGACCTACAATGAGCACTTCTTC.

This clonotype was detected many times. V is TRBV29-1 and J is TRBJ2-7, with 8 nucleotides matching TRBD2. V was clipped by 5 bases and J by 5 bases; unmatched bases: 8. The CDR3 is 13 residues long. Germline values: CDR1 SQVTM, CDR2 ANQGSEA. The CDR3 sequence is CSVRTSGTNEQYF. The CDR3 DNA sequence: TGCAGCGTTAGAACTAGCGGAACAAACGAGCAGTACTTC.

This chain links TRBV20-1 with TRBJ2-1, with D perhaps TRBD2 (5 bases). Looked up from germline, CDR1 is DFQATT and CDR2 is SNEGSKA (reference sequence). Trimming took 1 base from V and 6 from J, leaving 16 bases between them. This CDR3 is 15 amino acids long. DNA for the CDR3: TGCAGTGCTAGAGGGAGGCTAGCCCTTTTCAATGAGCAGTTCTTC. This translates into CSARGRLALFNEQFF.

The rearrangement links TRBV30 to TRBJ2-5; a possible D gene is TRBD1 (5 bases). CDR1 and CDR2 (germline): GTSNPN, SVGIG (reference sequence). The CDR3 consists of 15 residues. Trimming cost V 0 bases and J 0 bases, with 11 bases left between them. DNA of the CDR3: TGTGCCTGGAGTGTACAGGCAGGGTACCAAGAGACCCAGTACTTC. Amino acids: CAWSVQAGYQETQYF.

This clonotype was counted only a few times. The chain links TRBV7-2 to TRBJ2-1; 8 positions agree with TRBD1. Unmatched junction bases numbered 5, after V lost 5 bases and J lost 2 bases. The CDR3 loop spans 15 amino acids. Germline-derived CDR1 and CDR2 are SGHTA and FQGNSA. The CDR3 DNA reads as TGTGCCAGCAGCCCTAAGACAGGGGCCTACAATGAGCAGTTCTTC. Its translation is CASSPKTGAYNEQFF.

This chain connects TRBV30 to TRBJ2-5; D ambiguous. The germline V and J ends were trimmed by 5 bases and 5 bases, with 15 bases remaining between them. CDR1 and CDR2 from the germline V gene are GTSNPN and SVGIG (reference sequence). The CDR3 totals 13 residues. The CDR3 coding sequence is TGTGCCTGGTCCACCAAGAACGTGGAGACCCAGTACTTC. This sequence encodes CAWSTKNVETQYF.

The sample holds a few counts of this clonotype. The chain recombines TRBV12-3 or TRBV12-4 with TRBJ2-1, with a weak D call TRBD1 (5 bases). V lost 4 bases to trimming and J lost 12 bases, with 13 bases between them. This CDR3 is 12 amino acids long. The DNA for the CDR3 is TGTGCCAGCAGTTATGGCAGGCAGGGGCAGTTCTTC. Its protein is CASSYGRQGQFF.

CDR3 in amino acids: CASRGTEPPEYF. The CDR3 nucleotides read TGTGCCAGCAGGGGGACGGAGCCGCCGGAGTACTTC. The chain recombines TRBV6-6 with TRBJ2-7; D tentatively reads TRBD1 or TRBD2 (5 bases each). This CDR3 spans 12 amino acids. Trimming shortened V by 6 bases and J by 11 bases, and 17 bases separated the two germline ends. CDR1 MNHNY and CDR2 SVGAGI come from the germline V gene (reference sequence).

This clonotype has at least ten counts. This rearrangement joins TRBV6-2 or TRBV6-3 to TRBJ1-4, with D uncertain. The CDR3 runs 15 residues. The V end was cut by 4 bases, the J end by 1 base, with 10 bases between. In germline, CDR1 is MNHEY, CDR2 SVGEGT. The CDR3 bases are TGTGCCAGCAGTTCTCGAAGCGGAACTAATGAAAAACTGTTTTTT. Residues: CASSSRSGTNEKLFF.

The chain is built from TRBV12-3 or TRBV12-4 and TRBJ2-1; tentative D call: TRBD1 (6 bases). The CDR3 covers 16 residues. V gave up 2 bases and J gave up 7 bases, with 18 bases separating them. The CDR3 sequence is CASSLSRTAGRNEQFF. Here the CDR3 DNA reads TGTGCCAGCAGTTTATCCCGGACAGCCGGTAGGAATGAGCAGTTCTTC.